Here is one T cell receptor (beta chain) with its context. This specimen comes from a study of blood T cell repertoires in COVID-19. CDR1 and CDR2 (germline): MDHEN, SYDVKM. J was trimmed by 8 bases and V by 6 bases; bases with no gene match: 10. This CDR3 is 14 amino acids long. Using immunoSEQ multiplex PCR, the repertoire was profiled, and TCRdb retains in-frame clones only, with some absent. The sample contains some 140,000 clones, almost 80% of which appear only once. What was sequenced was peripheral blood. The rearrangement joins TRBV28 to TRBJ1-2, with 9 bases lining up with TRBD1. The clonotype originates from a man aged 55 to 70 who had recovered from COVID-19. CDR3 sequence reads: CASRTQTGGLGYTF. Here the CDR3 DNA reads TGTGCCAGCAGGACACAAACAGGGGGCTTGGGCTACACCTTC.